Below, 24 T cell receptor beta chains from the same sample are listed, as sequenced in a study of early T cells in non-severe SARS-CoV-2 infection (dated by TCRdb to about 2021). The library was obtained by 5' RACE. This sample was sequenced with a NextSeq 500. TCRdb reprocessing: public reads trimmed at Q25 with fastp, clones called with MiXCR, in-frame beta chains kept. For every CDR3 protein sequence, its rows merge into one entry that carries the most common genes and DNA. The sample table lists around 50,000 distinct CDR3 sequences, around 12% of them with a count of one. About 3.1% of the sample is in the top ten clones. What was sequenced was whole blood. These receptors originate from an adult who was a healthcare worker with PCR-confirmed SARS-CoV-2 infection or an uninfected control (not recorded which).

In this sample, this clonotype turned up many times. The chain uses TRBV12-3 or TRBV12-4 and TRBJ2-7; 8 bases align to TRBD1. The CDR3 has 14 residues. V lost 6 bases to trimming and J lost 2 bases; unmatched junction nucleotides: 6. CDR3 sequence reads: CASSAGQGAYEQYF. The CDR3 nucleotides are TGTGCCAGCAGCGCCGGACAGGGAGCCTACGAGCAGTACTTC.

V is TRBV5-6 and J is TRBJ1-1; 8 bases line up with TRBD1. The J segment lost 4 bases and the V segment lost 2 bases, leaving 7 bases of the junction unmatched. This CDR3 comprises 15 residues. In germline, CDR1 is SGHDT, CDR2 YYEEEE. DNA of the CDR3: TGTGCCAGCAGCTTAACGAGGACAGGGCGCACTGAAGCTTTCTTT. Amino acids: CASSLTRTGRTEAFF.

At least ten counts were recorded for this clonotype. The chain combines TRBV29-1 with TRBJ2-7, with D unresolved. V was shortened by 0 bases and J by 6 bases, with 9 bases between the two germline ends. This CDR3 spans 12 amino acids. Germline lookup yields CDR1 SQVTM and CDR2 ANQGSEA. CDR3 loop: CSVEERAGEQYF. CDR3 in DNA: TGCAGCGTTGAAGAAAGGGCAGGCGAGCAGTACTTC.

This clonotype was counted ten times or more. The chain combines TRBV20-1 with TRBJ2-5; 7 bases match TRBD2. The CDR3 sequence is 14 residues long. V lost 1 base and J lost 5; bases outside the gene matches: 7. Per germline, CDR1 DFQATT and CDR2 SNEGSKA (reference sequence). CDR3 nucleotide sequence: TGCAGTGCTAGAGTCGCGGGAGCTGGGGAGACCCAGTACTTC. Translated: CSARVAGAGETQYF.

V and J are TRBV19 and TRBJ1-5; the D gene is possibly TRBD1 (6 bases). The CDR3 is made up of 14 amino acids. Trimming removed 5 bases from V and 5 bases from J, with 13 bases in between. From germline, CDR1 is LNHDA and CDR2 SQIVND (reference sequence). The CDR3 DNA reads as TGTGCCAGTAGTGGGGGGCAGGGGTATCAGCCCCAGCATTTT. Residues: CASSGGQGYQPQHF.

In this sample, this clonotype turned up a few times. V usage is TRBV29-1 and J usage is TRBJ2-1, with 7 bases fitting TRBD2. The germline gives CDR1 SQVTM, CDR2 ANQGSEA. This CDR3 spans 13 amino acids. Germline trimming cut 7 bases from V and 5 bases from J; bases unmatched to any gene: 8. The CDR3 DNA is TGCAGCGCCCTTACTAGCGCTAACAATGAGCAGTTCTTC. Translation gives CSALTSANNEQFF.

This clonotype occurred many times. The CDR3 spells CASSPQVFRNTIYF. In nucleotides, the CDR3 is TGTGCCAGCAGTCCCCAGGTCTTCCGAAACACCATATATTTT. This sequence joins TRBV12-3 or TRBV12-4 and TRBJ1-3; no clear D gene. The CDR3 has 14 amino acids. Trimming removed 5 bases from V and 5 bases from J, with 13 bases in between.

The CDR3 protein is CASSYGRGNSPLHF. CDR3 nucleotides: TGTGCCAGCAGCTATGGCAGGGGGAATTCACCCCTCCACTTT. The V call is TRBV7-3, the J call TRBJ1-6; 7 nucleotides line up with TRBD1. V dropped 4 bases and J dropped 7; count of bases not matched to a gene: 4. The CDR3 runs to 14 residues. The germline gives CDR1 SGHTA, CDR2 FQGTGA.

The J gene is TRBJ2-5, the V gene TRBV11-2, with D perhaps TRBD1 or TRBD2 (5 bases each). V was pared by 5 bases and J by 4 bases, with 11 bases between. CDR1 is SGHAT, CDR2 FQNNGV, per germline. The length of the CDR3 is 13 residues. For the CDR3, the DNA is TGTGCCAGCAGCCCCCGAGGGGCAGAGACCCAGTACTTC. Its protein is CASSPRGAETQYF. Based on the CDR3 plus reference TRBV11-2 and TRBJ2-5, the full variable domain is EAGVAQSPRYKIIEKRQSVAFWCNPISGHATLYWYQQILGQGPKLLIQFQNNGVVDDSQLPKDRFSAERLKGVDSTLKIQPAKLEDSAVYLCASSPRGAETQYFGPGTRLLVL.

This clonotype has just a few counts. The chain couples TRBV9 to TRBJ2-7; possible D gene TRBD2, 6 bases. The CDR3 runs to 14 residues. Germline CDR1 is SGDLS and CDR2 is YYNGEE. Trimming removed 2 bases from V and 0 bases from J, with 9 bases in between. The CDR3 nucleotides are TGTGCCAGCAGCGTTGGCGGGGACTCCTACGAGCAGTACTTC. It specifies CASSVGGDSYEQYF.

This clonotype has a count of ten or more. CDR3 in amino acids: CATSGLAGEETQYF. Written as DNA, the CDR3 is TGTGCCACTTCGGGACTAGCGGGGGAAGAGACCCAGTACTTC. V and J are TRBV6-5 and TRBJ2-5; 14 bases map to TRBD2. The CDR3 is 14 amino acids. The trim removed 10 bases at V and 3 bases at J, leaving 4 bases unmatched. Germline assignment: CDR1 MNHEY and CDR2 SVGAGI.

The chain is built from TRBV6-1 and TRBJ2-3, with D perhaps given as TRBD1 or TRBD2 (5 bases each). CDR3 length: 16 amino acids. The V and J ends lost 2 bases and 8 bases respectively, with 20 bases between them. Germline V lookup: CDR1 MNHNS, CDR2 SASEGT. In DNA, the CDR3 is TGTGCCAGCAGTGAAACGACGGGACGAAGGGCTGCTACGCAGTATTTT. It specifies CASSETTGRRAATQYF.

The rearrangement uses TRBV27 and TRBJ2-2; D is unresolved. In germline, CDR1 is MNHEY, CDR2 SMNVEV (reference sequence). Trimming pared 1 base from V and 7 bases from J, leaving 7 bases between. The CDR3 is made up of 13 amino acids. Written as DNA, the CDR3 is TGTGCCAGCAGTTTATGGGGTGGCGGGGAGCTGTTTTTT. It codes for CASSLWGGGELFF.

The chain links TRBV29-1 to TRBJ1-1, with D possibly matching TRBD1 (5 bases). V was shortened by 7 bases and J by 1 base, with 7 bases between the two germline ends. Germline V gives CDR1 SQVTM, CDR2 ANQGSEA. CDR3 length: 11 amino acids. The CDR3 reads CSGTQNTEAFF. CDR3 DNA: TGCAGCGGGACACAGAACACTGAAGCTTTCTTT.

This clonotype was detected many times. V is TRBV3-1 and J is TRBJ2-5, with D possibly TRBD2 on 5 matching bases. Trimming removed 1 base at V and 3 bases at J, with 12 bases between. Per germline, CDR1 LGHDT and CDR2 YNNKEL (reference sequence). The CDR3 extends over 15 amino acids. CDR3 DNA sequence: TGTGCCAGCAGCCAAGTAGCGTATAGCAAAGAGACCCAGTACTTC. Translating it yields CASSQVAYSKETQYF.

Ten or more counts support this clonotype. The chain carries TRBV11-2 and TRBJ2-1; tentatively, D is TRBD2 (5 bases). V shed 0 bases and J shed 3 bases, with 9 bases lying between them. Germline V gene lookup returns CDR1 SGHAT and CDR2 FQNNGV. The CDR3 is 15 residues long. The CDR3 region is CASSLEAAYYNEQFF. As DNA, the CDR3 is TGTGCCAGCAGCTTAGAAGCGGCCTACTACAATGAGCAGTTCTTC.

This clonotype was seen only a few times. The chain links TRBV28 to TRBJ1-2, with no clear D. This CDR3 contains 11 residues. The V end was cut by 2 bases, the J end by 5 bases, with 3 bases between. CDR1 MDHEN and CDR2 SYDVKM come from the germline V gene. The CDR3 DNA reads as TGTGCCAGCAGTTTAATTTATGGCTACACCTTC. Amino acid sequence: CASSLIYGYTF.

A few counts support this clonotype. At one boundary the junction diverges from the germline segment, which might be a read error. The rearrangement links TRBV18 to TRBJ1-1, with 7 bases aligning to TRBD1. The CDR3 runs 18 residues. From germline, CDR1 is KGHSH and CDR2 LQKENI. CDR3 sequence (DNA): TGTGCCAGCTCACCACCCTCAGGGGGACAAATTGGGAACACTGAAGTTTTCTTT. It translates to CASSPPSGGQIGNTEVFF.

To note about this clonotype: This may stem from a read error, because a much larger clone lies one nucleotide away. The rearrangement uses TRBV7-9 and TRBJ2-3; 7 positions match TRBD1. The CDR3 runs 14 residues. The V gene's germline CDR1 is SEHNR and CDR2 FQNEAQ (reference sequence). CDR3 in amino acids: CVSSPGGSTDTQYF. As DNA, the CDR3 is TGTGTCAGCTCCCCAGGGGGTTCCACAGATACGCAGTATTTT.

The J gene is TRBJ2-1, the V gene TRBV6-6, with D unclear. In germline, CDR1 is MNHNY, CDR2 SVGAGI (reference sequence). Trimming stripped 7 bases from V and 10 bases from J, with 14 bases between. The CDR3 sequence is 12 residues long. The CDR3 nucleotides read TGTGCCAGCATGGACCGGGCACAAGAGCAGTTCTTC. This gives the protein CASMDRAQEQFF.

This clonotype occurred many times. CDR3 in amino acids: CASSYSGLAGAYNEQFF. For the CDR3, the DNA is TGTGCCAGCAGTTACTCCGGACTAGCGGGAGCCTACAATGAGCAGTTCTTC. The gene calls are TRBV6-6 and TRBJ2-1, with 13 bases that match TRBD2. The V and J ends lost 0 bases and 2 bases, in that order; junction bases with no gene match: 1. The CDR3 is 17 residues long. Per germline, CDR1 MNHNY and CDR2 SVGAGI (reference sequence).

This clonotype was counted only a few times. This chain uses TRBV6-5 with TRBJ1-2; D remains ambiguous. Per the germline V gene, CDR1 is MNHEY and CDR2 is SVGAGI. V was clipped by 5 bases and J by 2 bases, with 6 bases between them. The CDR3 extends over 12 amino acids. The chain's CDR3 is CASSASNYGYTF. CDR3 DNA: TGTGCCAGCAGTGCTTCGAACTATGGCTACACCTTC.

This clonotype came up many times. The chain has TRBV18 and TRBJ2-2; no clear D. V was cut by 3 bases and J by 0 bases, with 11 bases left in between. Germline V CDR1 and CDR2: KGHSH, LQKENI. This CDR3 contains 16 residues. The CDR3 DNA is TGTGCCAGCTCACCGACCGGGTCCTCGAACACCGGGGAGCTGTTTTTT. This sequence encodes CASSPTGSSNTGELFF.

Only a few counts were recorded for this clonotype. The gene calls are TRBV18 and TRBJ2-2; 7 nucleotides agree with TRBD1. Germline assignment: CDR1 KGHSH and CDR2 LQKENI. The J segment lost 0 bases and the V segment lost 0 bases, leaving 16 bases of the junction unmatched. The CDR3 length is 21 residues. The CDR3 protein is CASSPPTTLQGKVANTGELFF. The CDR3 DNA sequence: TGTGCCAGCTCACCACCAACTACCTTACAGGGGAAGGTCGCGAACACCGGGGAGCTGTTTTTT.